The subject of this entry is one TCR beta chain. Its antigen is currently unknown. V trimming: 4 bases; J trimming: 7 bases; junction bases outside the gene matches: 7. The CDR3 covers 15 residues. Germline CDR1 reads SGHDT; CDR2 reads YYEEEE. Data came from immunoSEQ multiplex PCR; TCRdb stores just in-frame clones and leaves some out. Among tens of thousands of clones, 75% to 90% were seen once, and the ten largest hold approximately 6.8%. The data stem from a study of OX40 agonist ivuxolimab in advanced cancers. Whole-study context: In this trial design, patients received ivuxolimab intravenously at 0.01 to 10 mg/kg every 2 weeks. Earlier anti-PD-1, anti-PD-L1 or anti-CTLA-4 therapy was permitted; under 50% had received some. Whole-study results and caveats: With doses of 0.1 to 3.0 mg/kg, CD4+ and CD8+ blood T cells had undergone clonal expansion by week 6.

The chain employs TRBV5-6 and TRBJ2-7; TRBD2 matches at 14 bases. The sequence derives from an adult with an advanced solid tumor such as melanoma, head and neck, liver or kidney cancer. The material sequenced was CD4+ or CD8+ T cells sorted from blood, taken in a trial of the OX40 agonist ivuxolimab. The CDR3 protein is CASSVGLAGVAEQYF. DNA for the CDR3: TGTGCCAGCAGCGTGGGACTAGCGGGAGTGGCGGAGCAGTACTTC.